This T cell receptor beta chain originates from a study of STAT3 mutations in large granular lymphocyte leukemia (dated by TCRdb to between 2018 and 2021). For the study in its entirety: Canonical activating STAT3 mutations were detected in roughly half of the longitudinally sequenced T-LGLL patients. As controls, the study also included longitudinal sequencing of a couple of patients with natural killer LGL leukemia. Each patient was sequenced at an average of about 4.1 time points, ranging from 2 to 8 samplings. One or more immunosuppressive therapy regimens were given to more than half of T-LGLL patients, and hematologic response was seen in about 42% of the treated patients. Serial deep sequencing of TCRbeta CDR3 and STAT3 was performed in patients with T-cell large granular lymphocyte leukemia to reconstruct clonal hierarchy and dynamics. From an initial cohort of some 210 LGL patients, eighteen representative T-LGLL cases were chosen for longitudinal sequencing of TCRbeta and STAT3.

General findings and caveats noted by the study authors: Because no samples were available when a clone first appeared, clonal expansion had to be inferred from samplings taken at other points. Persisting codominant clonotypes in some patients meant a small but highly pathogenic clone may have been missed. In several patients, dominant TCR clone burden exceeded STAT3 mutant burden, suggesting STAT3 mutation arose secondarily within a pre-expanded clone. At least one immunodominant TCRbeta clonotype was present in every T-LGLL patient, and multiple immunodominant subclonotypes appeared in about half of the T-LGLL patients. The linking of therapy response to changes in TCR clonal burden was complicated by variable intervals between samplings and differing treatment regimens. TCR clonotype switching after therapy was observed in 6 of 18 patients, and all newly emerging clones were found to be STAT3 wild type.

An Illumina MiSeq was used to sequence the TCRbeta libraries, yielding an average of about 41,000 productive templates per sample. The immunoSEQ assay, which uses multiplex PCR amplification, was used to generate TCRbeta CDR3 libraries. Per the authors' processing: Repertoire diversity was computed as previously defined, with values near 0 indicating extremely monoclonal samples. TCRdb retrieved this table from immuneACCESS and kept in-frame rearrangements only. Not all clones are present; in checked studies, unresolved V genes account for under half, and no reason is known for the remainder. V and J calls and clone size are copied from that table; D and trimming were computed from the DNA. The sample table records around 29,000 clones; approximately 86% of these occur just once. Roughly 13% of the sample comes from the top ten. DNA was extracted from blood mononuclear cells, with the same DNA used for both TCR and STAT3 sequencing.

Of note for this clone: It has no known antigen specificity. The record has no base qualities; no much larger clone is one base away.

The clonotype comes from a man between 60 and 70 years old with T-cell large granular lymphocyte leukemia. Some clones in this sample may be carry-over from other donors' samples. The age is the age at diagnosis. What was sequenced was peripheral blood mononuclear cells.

The sequenced DNA: TGTGCCAGTAGTATAGGGACAGTAAACACTGAAGCTTTCTTT. Its translation reads: CASSIGTVNTEAFF. The chain is made from TRBV19 and TRBJ1-1; a tentative D call is TRBD1 (6 bases match). According to the germline V gene (reference sequence), CDR1 reads LNHDA and CDR2 reads SQIVND. V drops 1 base and J drops 2 bases, leaving 8 bases in between. Its CDR3 holds 14 amino acids, cysteine through phenylalanine. Only the CDR3 region is kept as DNA, spanning 42 bases read in frame from base 1.